This entry lists 22 T cell receptor beta chains sequenced from one sample in a study of early stage breast cancer tumors. Profiled with immunoSEQ multiplex PCR; TCRdb holds only in-frame clones, not every one. The sample contains approximately 50,000 clones, 60% to 85% of which appear only once. Sequencing was carried out using blood. These receptors were taken from a person aged 30-39 years with breast cancer.

The V and J genes are TRBV5-1 and TRBJ1-1; no reliable D call. The CDR3 totals 14 residues. The V gene lost 1 base and the J gene lost 4 bases, with 11 bases spanning the gap. Germline V CDR1 and CDR2: SGHRS, YFSETQ. CDR3 nucleotides: TGCGCCAGCAGCTTGTATGGGAGAACCACTGAAGCTTTCTTT. Translation gives CASSLYGRTTEAFF.

A single count supports this clone. The J gene is TRBJ2-7, the V gene TRBV27; D perhaps matches TRBD1 (6 bases). CDR3 length: 15 amino acids. V dropped 5 bases and J dropped 2 bases, with 16 bases sitting between them. Per germline, CDR1 MNHEY and CDR2 SMNVEV (reference sequence). CDR3 DNA sequence: TGTGCCAGCAGTACTGCCCCGACAGGTACCTACGAGCAGTACTTC. It is translated as CASSTAPTGTYEQYF.

The chain carries TRBV27 and TRBJ1-1, with 7 bases that match TRBD1. The germline gives CDR1 MNHEY, CDR2 SMNVEV (reference sequence). V lost 2 bases to trimming and J lost 0 bases; unmatched junction nucleotides: 3. This CDR3 comprises 15 residues. The CDR3 region is CASSLGDSLNTEAFF. In DNA, the CDR3 is TGTGCCAGCAGTTTAGGGGACAGCTTGAACACTGAAGCTTTCTTT.

V gene TRBV30 combines with J gene TRBJ2-1, with D perhaps matching TRBD2 (6 bases). Trimming pared 2 bases from V and 6 bases from J, leaving 17 bases between. The CDR3 consists of 15 residues. From germline, CDR1 is GTSNPN and CDR2 SVGIG (reference sequence). The chain's CDR3 is CAWSPTRDLGNEQFF. The CDR3 region has the DNA TGTGCCTGGAGTCCTACGCGGGATTTGGGCAATGAGCAGTTCTTC.

The chain recombines TRBV11-2 with TRBJ2-1; D assignment may be TRBD1 or TRBD2 (5 bases each). V lost 1 base and J lost 12, with 13 bases in between. This CDR3 comprises 13 residues. Germline values: CDR1 SGHAT, CDR2 FQNNGV. The CDR3 region has the DNA TGTGCCAGCAGCTTAGGGGGACCCCGAGGGCAGTTCTTC. Protein product: CASSLGGPRGQFF.

The chain couples TRBV7-9 to TRBJ1-4; D gene ambiguous. The length of the CDR3 is 14 residues. In germline, CDR1 is SEHNR, CDR2 FQNEAQ (reference sequence). V lost 3 bases and J 8 bases, leaving 13 bases between the germline ends. The CDR3 is CASSFERVGEKLFF. CDR3 coding DNA: TGTGCCAGCAGCTTCGAAAGAGTCGGCGAAAAACTGTTTTTT.

This chain joins TRBV4-3 and TRBJ1-6; D gene uncertain. Trimming took 1 base from V and 7 from J, leaving 5 bases between them. CDR3 length: 13 amino acids. Per germline, CDR1 LGHNA and CDR2 YSLEER. The DNA of the CDR3 is TGCGCCAGCAGCCAAGTCGCAAATTCACCCCTCCACTTT. The encoded protein is CASSQVANSPLHF.

The V and J genes are TRBV18 and TRBJ2-7, with D possibly matching TRBD1 (7 bases). The V end lost 0 bases, the J end lost 3 bases, and 15 bases lay between the germline ends. The length of the CDR3 is 16 residues. Germline V gene sequence: CDR1 KGHSH, CDR2 LQKENI. The CDR3 protein is CASSPPGGRGDYEQYF. The CDR3 DNA reads as TGTGCCAGCTCACCACCGGGCGGCAGGGGGGACTACGAGCAGTACTTC.

The rearrangement uses TRBV5-1 and TRBJ1-2, with D unclear. The CDR3 has 13 amino acids. Trimming shortened V by 4 bases and J by 6 bases, and 13 bases separated the two germline ends. Germline assignment: CDR1 SGHRS and CDR2 YFSETQ. Here the CDR3 DNA reads TGCGCCAGCAGCCCGGAACGCCTTGATGGCTACACCTTC. Amino acids: CASSPERLDGYTF.

This rearrangement joins TRBV5-6 to TRBJ2-7; 9 bases map to TRBD1. Losses at the gene ends were 4 bases for V and 0 bases for J; bases not matched to a gene: 2. Germline V gives CDR1 SGHDT, CDR2 YYEEEE. The CDR3 sequence is 14 residues long. Here the CDR3 reads CASSPGQGSYEQYF. The CDR3, as DNA: TGTGCCAGCAGCCCGGGACAGGGCTCCTACGAGCAGTACTTC.

The chain is built from TRBV7-8 and TRBJ1-1; 8 bases line up with TRBD1. Germline V gene data show CDR1 as SGHVS and CDR2 as FQNEAQ. Germline trimming cut 5 bases from V and 2 bases from J; bases unmatched to any gene: 7. CDR3 size: 15 residues. Here the CDR3 DNA reads TGTGCCAGCAGCACCGACAGGGGAGAAAACACTGAAGCTTTCTTT. Its protein is CASSTDRGENTEAFF.

This chain connects TRBV19 to TRBJ1-5; 8 nucleotides line up with TRBD1. With V trimmed by 3 bases and J by 5 bases, 3 bases remained unmatched. The CDR3 is made up of 14 amino acids. The germline gives CDR1 LNHDA, CDR2 SQIVND (reference sequence). CDR3 sequence (DNA): TGTGCCAGTAGTATCCGGACAGGGTATCAGCCCCAGCATTTT. Encoded protein: CASSIRTGYQPQHF.

This chain uses TRBV25-1 with TRBJ1-5; TRBD1 aligns across 8 bases. The CDR3 extends over 16 amino acids. V was clipped by 5 bases and J by 4 bases; unmatched bases: 10. CDR1 MGHDK and CDR2 SYGVNS come from the germline V gene. CDR3 amino acids: CASSQTGTGRNQPQHF. Written as DNA, the CDR3 is TGTGCCAGCAGTCAAACCGGGACAGGTAGGAATCAGCCCCAGCATTTT.

V is TRBV2 and J is TRBJ2-1; 7 nucleotides match TRBD2. Germline V lookup: CDR1 SNHLY, CDR2 FYNNEI. The V and J ends lost 3 bases and 4 bases, in that order; junction bases with no gene match: 6. The CDR3 is made up of 15 amino acids. The CDR3 region is CASSDSASGYNEQFF. The DNA of the CDR3 is TGTGCCAGCAGTGATTCTGCTAGCGGTTACAATGAGCAGTTCTTC. Using reference TRBV2 and TRBJ2-1 for the parts outside the CDR3, the full variable domain is EPEVTQTPSHQVTQMGQEVILRCVPISNHLYFYWYRQILGQKVEFLVSFYNNEISEKSEIFDDQFSVERPDGSNFTLKIRSTKLEDSAMYFCASSDSASGYNEQFFGPGTRLTVL.

The CDR3 DNA follows: TGTGCCAGCAGCGTGGGACTAGCGGCTAGCACAGATACGCAGTATTTT. Translating it yields CASSVGLAASTDTQYF. The chain joins TRBV9 to TRBJ2-3, with TRBD2 identical over 11 bases. Trimming cost V 2 bases and J 0 bases; bases outside gene matches: 2. In germline, CDR1 is SGDLS, CDR2 YYNGEE. CDR3 length equals 16 residues.

This chain links TRBV10-3 with TRBJ1-2, with D perhaps TRBD1 (5 bases). The V end lost 6 bases, the J end lost 4 bases, and 15 bases lay between the germline ends. Germline assignment: CDR1 ENHRY and CDR2 SYGVKD. The CDR3 spans 14 residues. CDR3 residues: CAISPGGLSYGYTF. The CDR3 DNA follows: TGTGCCATCAGCCCCGGGGGGTTAAGCTATGGCTACACCTTC.

V is TRBV4-3 and J is TRBJ2-7; tentative D call: TRBD2 (5 bases). CDR1 and CDR2 from the germline V gene are LGHNA and YSLEER. Deletions cut 2 bases from V and 4 bases from J, with 6 bases between. The CDR3 spans 12 residues. CDR3 sequence: CASSQTGYEQYF. CDR3 nucleotides: TGCGCCAGCAGCCAAACGGGGTACGAGCAGTACTTC.

The chain recombines TRBV11-2 with TRBJ2-7; tentatively, D is TRBD2 (5 bases). V lost 2 bases, J lost 0 bases, and 8 bases lay in between. In germline, CDR1 is SGHAT, CDR2 FQNNGV. This CDR3 contains 14 residues. CDR3 loop: CASSLNRDSYEQYF. In nucleotides, the CDR3 is TGTGCCAGCAGCTTAAACCGGGACTCCTACGAGCAGTACTTC.

J is TRBJ2-1 and V is TRBV6-5; D unresolved. This CDR3 is 15 amino acids long. V gave up 2 bases and J gave up 0 bases, with 8 bases separating them. From germline, CDR1 is MNHEY and CDR2 SVGAGI. The CDR3 reads CASSYEGFSYNEQFF. CDR3 nucleotides: TGTGCCAGCAGTTACGAAGGGTTCTCCTACAATGAGCAGTTCTTC.

This chain joins TRBV6-5 and TRBJ1-5, with D possibly TRBD1 on 5 matching bases. Trimming took 4 bases from V and 6 from J, leaving 10 bases between them. This CDR3 is built from 13 residues. Per the germline V gene, CDR1 is MNHEY and CDR2 is SVGAGI. The DNA for the CDR3 is TGTGCCAGCAGTTCGGATGGGGGTCAGCCCCAGCATTTT. It is translated as CASSSDGGQPQHF.

The chain has TRBV19 and TRBJ1-5; TRBD1 matches 8 bases. The CDR3 extends over 14 amino acids. Germline values: CDR1 LNHDA, CDR2 SQIVND (reference sequence). With 2 bases clipped from V and 6 bases from J, the junction kept 3 bases outside the gene matches. Here the CDR3 DNA reads TGTGCCAGTAGTATATCAGGGGGCGGTCAGCCCCAGCATTTT. Translation: CASSISGGGQPQHF.

The chain recombines TRBV5-1 with TRBJ2-2; TRBD1 agrees at 10 bases. V shed 4 bases and J 2 bases; nucleotides not matched to a gene: 5. The CDR3 is 16 amino acids. In germline, CDR1 is SGHRS, CDR2 YFSETQ. CDR3 DNA: TGCGCCAGCAGCCGACAGGGGGCTGTTAACACCGGGGAGCTGTTTTTT. It codes for CASSRQGAVNTGELFF.